This T cell receptor beta chain came from a study of blood T cell repertoires in COVID-19. Clones were sequenced by immunoSEQ multiplex PCR, and TCRdb holds only the in-frame ones, with some missing. The sample has around 250,000 clones, around 87% seen once. The V end was cut by 11 bases, the J end by 5 bases, with 15 bases between. Germline lookup yields CDR1 SGHTA and CDR2 FQGNSA. The length of the CDR3 is 12 residues. Source material: peripheral blood. The chain is built from TRBV7-2 and TRBJ1-2; possible D gene TRBD1, 6 bases. The clonotype originates from a woman in her 70s with active or convalescent COVID-19. For the CDR3, the DNA is TGTGCCGGAACCGGGGGGGCTTATGGCTACACCTTC. Its protein product is CAGTGGAYGYTF.